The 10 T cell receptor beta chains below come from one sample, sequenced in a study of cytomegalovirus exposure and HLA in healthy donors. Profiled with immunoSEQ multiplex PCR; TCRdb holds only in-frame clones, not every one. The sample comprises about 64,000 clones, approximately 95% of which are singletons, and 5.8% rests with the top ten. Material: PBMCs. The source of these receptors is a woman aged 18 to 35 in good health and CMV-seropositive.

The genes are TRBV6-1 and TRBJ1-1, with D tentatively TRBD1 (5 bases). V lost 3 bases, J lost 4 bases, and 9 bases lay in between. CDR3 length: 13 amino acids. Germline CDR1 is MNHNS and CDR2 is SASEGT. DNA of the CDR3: TGTGCCAGCAGTGAGGGCAGGGTCACTGAAGCTTTCTTT. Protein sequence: CASSEGRVTEAFF.

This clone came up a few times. The CDR3 loop reads CASSLEVVLAYEQYF. The CDR3 DNA reads TGTGCCAGCAGCTTAGAAGTGGTCCTAGCCTACGAGCAGTACTTC. This rearrangement joins TRBV7-2 to TRBJ2-7; D uncertain. With 1 base removed from V and 2 bases from J, the gap between germline ends came to 12 bases. Germline CDR1 is SGHTA and CDR2 is FQGNSA. CDR3 length: 15 amino acids.

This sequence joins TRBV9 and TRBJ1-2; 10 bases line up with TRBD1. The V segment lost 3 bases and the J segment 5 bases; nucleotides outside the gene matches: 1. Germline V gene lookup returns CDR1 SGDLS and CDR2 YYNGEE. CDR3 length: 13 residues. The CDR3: CASSGQGAYGYTF. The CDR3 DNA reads TGTGCCAGCAGCGGACAGGGGGCGTATGGCTACACCTTC.

Written as DNA, the CDR3 is TGTGCCAGCAGGGCACTTTGGGGGGGCGGGGAGCTGTTTTTT. It translates to CASRALWGGGELFF. The rearrangement joins TRBV2 to TRBJ2-2, with 7 positions matching TRBD2. The CDR3 runs 14 residues. Per the germline V gene, CDR1 is SNHLY and CDR2 is FYNNEI. V lost 6 bases, J lost 7 bases, and 8 bases stayed unmatched. Full variable domain (rest looked up from reference TRBV2 and TRBJ2-2): EPEVTQTPSHQVTQMGQEVILRCVPISNHLYFYWYRQILGQKVEFLVSFYNNEISEKSEIFDDQFSVERPDGSNFTLKIRSTKLEDSAMYFCASRALWGGGELFFGEGSRLTVL.

The CDR3 DNA reads as TGTGCCAGCAGCGTCGGGGACACCGGGGAGCTGTTTTTT. Translated: CASSVGDTGELFF. The V gene is TRBV9, the J gene TRBJ2-2; D is perhaps TRBD2 (5 bases). This CDR3 has 13 amino acids. Germline V gene data show CDR1 as SGDLS and CDR2 as YYNGEE. Trimming left V 2 bases short and J 3 bases short, with 5 bases between.

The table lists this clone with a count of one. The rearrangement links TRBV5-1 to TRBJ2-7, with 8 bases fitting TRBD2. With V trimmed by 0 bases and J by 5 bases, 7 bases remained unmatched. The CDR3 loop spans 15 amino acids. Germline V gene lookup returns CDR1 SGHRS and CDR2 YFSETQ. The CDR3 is CASSLDISGANEQYF. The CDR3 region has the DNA TGCGCCAGCAGCTTGGATATTAGCGGGGCCAACGAGCAGTACTTC.

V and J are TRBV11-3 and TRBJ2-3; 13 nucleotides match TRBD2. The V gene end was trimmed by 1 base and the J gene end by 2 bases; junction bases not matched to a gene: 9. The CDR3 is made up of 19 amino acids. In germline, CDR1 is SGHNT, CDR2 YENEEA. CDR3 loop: CASSLGLWTSGGITDTQYF. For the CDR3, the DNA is TGTGCCAGCAGCTTAGGTCTTTGGACTAGCGGGGGAATCACAGATACGCAGTATTTT. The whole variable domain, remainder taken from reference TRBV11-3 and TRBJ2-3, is EAGVVQSPRYKIIEKKQPVAFWCNPISGHNTLYWYLQNLGQGPELLIRYENEEAVDDSQLPKDRFSAERLKGVDSTLKIQPAELGDSAVYLCASSLGLWTSGGITDTQYFGPGTRLTVL.

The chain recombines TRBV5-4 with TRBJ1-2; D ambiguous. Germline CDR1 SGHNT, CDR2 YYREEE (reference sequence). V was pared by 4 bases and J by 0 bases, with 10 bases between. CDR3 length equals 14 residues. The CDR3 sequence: CASSRPGSNYGYTF. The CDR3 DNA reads TGTGCCAGCAGCAGACCAGGTTCTAACTATGGCTACACCTTC.

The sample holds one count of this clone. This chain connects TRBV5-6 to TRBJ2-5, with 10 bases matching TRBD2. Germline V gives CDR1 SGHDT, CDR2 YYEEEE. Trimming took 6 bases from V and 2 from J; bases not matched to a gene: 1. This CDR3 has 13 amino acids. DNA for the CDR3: TGTGCCAGCACAGCGGGAGGGCAAGAGACCCAGTACTTC. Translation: CASTAGGQETQYF.

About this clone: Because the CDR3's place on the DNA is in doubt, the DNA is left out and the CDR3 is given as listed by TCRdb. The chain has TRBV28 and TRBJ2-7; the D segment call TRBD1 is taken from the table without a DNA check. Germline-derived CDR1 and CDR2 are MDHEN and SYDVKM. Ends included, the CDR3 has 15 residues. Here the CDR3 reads CASSSSTGGGGEQYF.